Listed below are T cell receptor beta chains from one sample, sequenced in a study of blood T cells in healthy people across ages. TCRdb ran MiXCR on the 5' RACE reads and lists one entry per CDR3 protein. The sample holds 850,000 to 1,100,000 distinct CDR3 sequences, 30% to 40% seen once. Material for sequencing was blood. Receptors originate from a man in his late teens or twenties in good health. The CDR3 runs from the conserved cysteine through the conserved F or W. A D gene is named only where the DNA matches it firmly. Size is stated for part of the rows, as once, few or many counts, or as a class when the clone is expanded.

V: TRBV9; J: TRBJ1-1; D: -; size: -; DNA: TGTGCCAGCAGCTTGCACGTCAACACTGAAGCTTTCTTT; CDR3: CASSLHVNTEAFF
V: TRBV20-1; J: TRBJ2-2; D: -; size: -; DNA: TGCAGTGCTAGCCCCCAGGCTGTGACCGGGGAGCTGTTTTTT; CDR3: CSASPQAVTGELFF
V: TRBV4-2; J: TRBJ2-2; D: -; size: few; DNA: TGTGCCAGCGGGTCGACTGGTCCATCATCCGGGGAGCTGTTTTTT; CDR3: CASGSTGPSSGELFF
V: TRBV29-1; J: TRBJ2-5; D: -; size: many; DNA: TGCAGCGTTGAATGGGCGTCGGAATCAAGAGAGACCCAGTACTTC; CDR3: CSVEWASESRETQYF
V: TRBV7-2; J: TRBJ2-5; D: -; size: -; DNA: TGTGCCAGCAGCCGTAAAACTAGTAGGGCAGGGACGGCCAATGAGCAGTACTTC; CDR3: CASSRKTSRAGTANEQYF
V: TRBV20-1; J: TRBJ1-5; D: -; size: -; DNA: TGCAGTGCTAGTCCCCCCAGCCATAGCGATCAGCCCCAGCATTTT; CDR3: CSASPPSHSDQPQHF
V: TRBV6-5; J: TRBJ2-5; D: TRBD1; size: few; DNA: TGTGCCAGCAGTTACGCAGGGGGTGCGGAGACCCAGTACTTC; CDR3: CASSYAGGAETQYF
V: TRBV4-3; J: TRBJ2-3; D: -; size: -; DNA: TGCGCCAGCAGCGGCGGGGACTCTTACCCTAGCACAGATACGCAGTATTTT; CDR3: CASSGGDSYPSTDTQYF
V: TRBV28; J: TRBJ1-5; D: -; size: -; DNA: TGTGCCAGCAGTTTATGGACGGCCACGGGCAATCAGCCCCAGCATTTT; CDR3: CASSLWTATGNQPQHF
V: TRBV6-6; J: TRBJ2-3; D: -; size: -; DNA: TGTGCCAGCAGCTGGGGGTCGACTAGCACAGATACGCAGTATTTT; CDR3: CASSWGSTSTDTQYF
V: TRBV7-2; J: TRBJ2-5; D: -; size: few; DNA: TGTGCCAGCAGCTTAAAAGGGTCCGAGACCCAGTACTTC; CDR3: CASSLKGSETQYF
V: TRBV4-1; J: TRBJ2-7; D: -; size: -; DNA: TGCGCCAGCAGCCCTCCCGGGACTGAGACTACCTACGAGCAGTACTTC; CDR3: CASSPPGTETTYEQYF
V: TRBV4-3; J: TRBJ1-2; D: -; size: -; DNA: TGCGCCAGCAGCCAAGATCGGGCAGGGTATCGTGGTGGCTACACCTTC; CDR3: CASSQDRAGYRGGYTF
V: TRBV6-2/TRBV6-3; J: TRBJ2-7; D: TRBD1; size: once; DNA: TGTGCCAGCAGCCCCACAGGGGGCGAGTCGGATTTGTACCACGAGCAGTACTTC; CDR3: CASSPTGGESDLYHEQYF
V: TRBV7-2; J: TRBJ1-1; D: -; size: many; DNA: TGTGCCAGCAGCGGAGACACTTCGAACACTGAAGCTTTCTTT; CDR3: CASSGDTSNTEAFF
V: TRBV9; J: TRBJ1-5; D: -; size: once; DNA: TGTGCCAGCAGCGTAGATGAGCGGGGAACGCAGCCCCAGCATTTT; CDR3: CASSVDERGTQPQHF
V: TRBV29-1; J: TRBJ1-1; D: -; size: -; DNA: TGCAGCGTTGTTGGGGGGCTGCGCACTGAAGCTTTCTTT; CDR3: CSVVGGLRTEAFF
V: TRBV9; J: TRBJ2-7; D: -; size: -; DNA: TGTGCCAGCAGCGTAGGAGCCCCGGGATCCTACGAGCAGTACTTC; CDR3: CASSVGAPGSYEQYF
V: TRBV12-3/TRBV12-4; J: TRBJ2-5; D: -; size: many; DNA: TGTGCCAGCAGTCTAAATCGGGGGTTCCAAGAGACCCAGTACTTC; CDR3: CASSLNRGFQETQYF
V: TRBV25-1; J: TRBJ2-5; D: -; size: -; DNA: TGTGCCAGCAGTGAAAGTCGGTTTGGAGAGACCCAGTACTTC; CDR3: CASSESRFGETQYF
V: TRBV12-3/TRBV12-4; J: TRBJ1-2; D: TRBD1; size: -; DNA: TGTGCCAGCAGCCCTCCAGACAGGGTGTATGGCTACACCTTC; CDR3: CASSPPDRVYGYTF
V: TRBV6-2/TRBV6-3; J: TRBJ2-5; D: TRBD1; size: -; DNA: TGTGCCGGCAGACAGGGGACGTACAATGAGCAGTACTTC; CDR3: CAGRQGTYNEQYF
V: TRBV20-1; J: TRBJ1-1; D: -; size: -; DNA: TGCAGTGCTTCCAGGACCAACACTGAAGCTTTCTTT; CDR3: CSASRTNTEAFF
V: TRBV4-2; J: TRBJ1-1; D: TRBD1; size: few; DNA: TGTGCCAGCACGGTGACAGGGTTTGAAGCTTTCTTT; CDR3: CASTVTGFEAFF
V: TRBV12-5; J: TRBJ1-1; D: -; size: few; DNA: TGTGCTAGTGGTTTGGTACCCTCTGAAGCTTTCTTT; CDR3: CASGLVPSEAFF
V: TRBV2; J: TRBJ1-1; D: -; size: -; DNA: TGTGCCAGCAGTGAAGGAAGAACAGAAGGCACTGAAGCTTTCTTT; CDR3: CASSEGRTEGTEAFF
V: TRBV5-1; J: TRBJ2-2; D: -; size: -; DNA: TGCGCCTCCCGCGGGACGGACAACACCGGGGAGCTGTTTTTT; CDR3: CASRGTDNTGELFF
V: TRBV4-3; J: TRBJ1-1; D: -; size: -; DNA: TGCGCCAGCAGCCAAGATTCCGGACTTGAAGCTTTCTTT; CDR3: CASSQDSGLEAFF
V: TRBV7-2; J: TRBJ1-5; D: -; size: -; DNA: TGTGCCAGCAGCTTATTATCCCCAGGATATCGGCCCCAGCATTTT; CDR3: CASSLLSPGYRPQHF
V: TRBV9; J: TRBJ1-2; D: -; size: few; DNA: TGTGCCAGCAGCATGGGAACCTCCAACTATGGCTACACCTTC; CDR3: CASSMGTSNYGYTF
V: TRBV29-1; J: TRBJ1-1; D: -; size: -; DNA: TGCAGCGTTGCACAGGCTAACACTGAAGCTTTCTTT; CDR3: CSVAQANTEAFF
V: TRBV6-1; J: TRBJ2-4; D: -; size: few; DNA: TGTGCCAGCAGTGTGGGACACCCGCAGTACTTC; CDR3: CASSVGHPQYF
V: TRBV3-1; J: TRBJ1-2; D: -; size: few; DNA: TGTGCCAGCAGCCAAGGAACGTCATGGGTGGTAAGCTATGGCTACACCTTC; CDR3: CASSQGTSWVVSYGYTF
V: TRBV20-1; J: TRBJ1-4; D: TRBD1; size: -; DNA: TGCAGTGCTAGACCACTACAGGGGAGCGAAAAACTGTTTTTT; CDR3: CSARPLQGSEKLFF
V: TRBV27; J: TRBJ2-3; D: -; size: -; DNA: TGTGCCAGCAGTTTAGAAGCTAAGCCAGATACGCAGTATTTT; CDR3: CASSLEAKPDTQYF
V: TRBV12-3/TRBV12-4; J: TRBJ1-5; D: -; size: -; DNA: TGTGTCAGCAGCCTCGACAGGAATCAGCCCCAGCATTTT; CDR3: CVSSLDRNQPQHF
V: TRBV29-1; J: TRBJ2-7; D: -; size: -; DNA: TGCAGCGTTGATTCCGTGGGCCGGGATGGGTACGAGCAGTACTTC; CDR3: CSVDSVGRDGYEQYF
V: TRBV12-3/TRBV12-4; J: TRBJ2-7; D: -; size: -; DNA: TGTGCCAGCAGCCTCCGGGCCTGGGAGCAGTACTTC; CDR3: CASSLRAWEQYF
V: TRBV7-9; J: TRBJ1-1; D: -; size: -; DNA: TGTGCCAGCAGCTTAGGTCGAACCACCCTTGAACAAGGGTCTGAAGCTTTCTTT; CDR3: CASSLGRTTLEQGSEAFF
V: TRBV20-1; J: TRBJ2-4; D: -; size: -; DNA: TGCAGTGCCGAGCCTGATGATATGGCCAAAAACATTCAGTACTTC; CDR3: CSAEPDDMAKNIQYF
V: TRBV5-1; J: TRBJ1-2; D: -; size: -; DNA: TGCGCCGGCAGCCCAAACGGGGGGAACTATGGCTACACCTTC; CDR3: CAGSPNGGNYGYTF
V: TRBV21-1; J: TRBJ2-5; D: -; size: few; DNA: TGTGCCATTCTTACCAGGAGGGCAGCCTATGACCAAGAGACCCAGTACTTC; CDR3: CAILTRRAAYDQETQYF
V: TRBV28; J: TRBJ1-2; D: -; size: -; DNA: TGTGCCAGCAGCTTAGGACGGGGGGAGATTAATGGCTACACCTTC; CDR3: CASSLGRGEINGYTF
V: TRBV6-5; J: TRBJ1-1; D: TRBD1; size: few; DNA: TGTGCCAGCACCCAAAGAGCAGGGGGCCTCACTGAAGCTTTCTTT; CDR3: CASTQRAGGLTEAFF
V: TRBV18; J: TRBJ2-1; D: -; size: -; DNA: TGTGCCAGCTCACCTCAAGAACGGGGGTATGAGCAGTTCTTC; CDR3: CASSPQERGYEQFF
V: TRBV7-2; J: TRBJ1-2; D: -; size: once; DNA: TGTGCCAGCAGCTTAGCGCCGGGGCGATCGGAGGGCTACACCTTC; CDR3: CASSLAPGRSEGYTF
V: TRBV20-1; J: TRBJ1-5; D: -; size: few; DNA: TGCAGTGCTTCAAGGGACATAAGCAATCAGCCCCAGCATTTT; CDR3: CSASRDISNQPQHF
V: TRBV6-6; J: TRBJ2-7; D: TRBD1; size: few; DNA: TGTGCCAGCACGCAAGGAGTCGGGACAGGGACCTACGAGCAGTACTTC; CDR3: CASTQGVGTGTYEQYF
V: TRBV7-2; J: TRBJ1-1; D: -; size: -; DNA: TGTGCCAGCAGCGTAGGGGTCCGCACTGAAGCTTTCTTT; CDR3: CASSVGVRTEAFF
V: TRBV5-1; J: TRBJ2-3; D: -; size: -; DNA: TGCGCCATCGGATTGCGTTGGGTAAATACGCAGTATTTT; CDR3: CAIGLRWVNTQYF
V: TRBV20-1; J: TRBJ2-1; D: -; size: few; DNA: TGCAGTGCTAGAGAATGGAACCGGCCCTACAATGAGCAGTTCTTC; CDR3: CSAREWNRPYNEQFF
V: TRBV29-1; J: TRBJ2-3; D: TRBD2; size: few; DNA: TGCAGCGTTTCACCCAGACTAGCCCCCACAGATACGCAGTATTTT; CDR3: CSVSPRLAPTDTQYF
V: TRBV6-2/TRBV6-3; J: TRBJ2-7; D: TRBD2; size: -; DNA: TGTGCCGGCCGGACTAGCGGGGGGCCGATTATAGCCGAGCAGTACTTC; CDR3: CAGRTSGGPIIAEQYF
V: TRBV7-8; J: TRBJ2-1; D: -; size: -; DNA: TGTGCCAGCAGCTTACCCAGGGGTTCAGTCAATGAGCAGTTCTTC; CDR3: CASSLPRGSVNEQFF